Presented here are 21 T cell receptor beta chains from one specimen sequenced in a study of cytotoxic CD8 clonotypes in ibrutinib-treated CLL. The data were produced by immunoSEQ multiplex PCR, yet TCRdb's version contains in-frame clones alone and is incomplete. Altogether some 200,000 clones are present, approximately 75% being singletons, with the ten largest covering about an eighth. The sample was PBMCs, taken after 12 months of ibrutinib treatment. The receptors were sampled from a human donor with chronic lymphocytic leukemia.

V and J are TRBV28 and TRBJ2-5, with D perhaps matching TRBD1 (6 bases). The CDR3 runs to 15 residues. V shed 3 bases and J shed 5 bases, with 16 bases lying between them. Germline V gene sequence: CDR1 MDHEN, CDR2 SYDVKM. For the CDR3, the DNA is TGTGCCAGCAGTTTTGAAGGCAGGGGACGGGAGACCCAGTACTTC. Encoded protein: CASSFEGRGRETQYF.

The V call is TRBV2, the J call TRBJ1-2; perhaps TRBD1 as D (5 bases). Germline CDR1 reads SNHLY; CDR2 reads FYNNEI. This CDR3 spans 13 amino acids. Trimming removed 8 bases from V and 2 bases from J, with 12 bases in between. This chain's CDR3 is CASPRQTNYGYTF. The CDR3 DNA reads TGTGCCAGCCCCCGACAGACCAACTATGGCTACACCTTC.

About this clone itself: Other DNA sequences from this sample encode an identical CDR3 as well. This CDR3 reads CASSEQGGNQPQHF. CDR3 nucleotides: TGTGCCAGCAGTGAGCAGGGGGGCAATCAGCCCCAGCATTTT. V is TRBV2 and J is TRBJ1-5; TRBD1 aligns across 7 bases. The trim removed 3 bases at V and 2 bases at J, leaving 1 base unmatched. The CDR3 is 14 residues long. Germline CDR1 and CDR2: SNHLY and FYNNEI.

The J gene is TRBJ1-1, the V gene TRBV29-1; possibly TRBD1 for D (5 bases). V lost 0 bases to trimming and J lost 4 bases, with 9 bases between them. Per germline, CDR1 SQVTM and CDR2 ANQGSEA. This CDR3 comprises 13 residues. Here the CDR3 reads CSVEEGGATEAFF. CDR3 nucleotide sequence: TGCAGCGTTGAAGAGGGAGGGGCCACTGAAGCTTTCTTT.

The rearrangement joins TRBV2 to TRBJ1-4; D unclear. Trimming removed 5 bases from V and 7 bases from J, with 23 bases in between. The CDR3 contains 17 residues. Germline loops: CDR1 SNHLY, CDR2 FYNNEI. The CDR3 spells CASSYRTPGLIGEKLFF. Written as DNA, the CDR3 is TGTGCCAGCAGTTACCGAACCCCAGGTCTGATCGGTGAAAAACTGTTTTTT.

The chain is built from TRBV7-9 and TRBJ2-3; possible D gene TRBD1, 5 bases. The CDR3 is 14 amino acids. Deletions cut 8 bases from V and 4 bases from J, with 16 bases between. Germline assignment: CDR1 SEHNR and CDR2 FQNEAQ (reference sequence). In nucleotides, the CDR3 is TGTGCCAGCCTCCTCCAGGGTTCGGCAGATACGCAGTATTTT. Translated: CASLLQGSADTQYF.

This clone appeared a single time. The gene calls are TRBV4-2 and TRBJ1-2; D possibly corresponds to TRBD1 (5 bases). V lost 0 bases, J lost 0 bases, and 5 bases lay in between. This CDR3 has 14 amino acids. In germline, CDR1 is LGHNA, CDR2 YNFKEQ. CDR3 coding DNA: TGTGCCAGCAGCCAAGAGGGGGCTAACTATGGCTACACCTTC. Protein product: CASSQEGANYGYTF.

This rearrangement joins TRBV2 to TRBJ2-2; the D call may be TRBD1 or TRBD2 (5 bases each). CDR1 SNHLY and CDR2 FYNNEI come from the germline V gene. Between the trimmed V and J ends, which lost 3 bases and 8 bases, there was a span of 13 bases. This CDR3 contains 14 residues. CDR3 coding DNA: TGTGCCAGCAGTGATCTTGAGGGGCAGGGGGAGCTGTTTTTT. Amino acid sequence: CASSDLEGQGELFF.

The rearrangement uses TRBV6-5 and TRBJ1-5; maybe TRBD1 (5 bases). Germline lookup yields CDR1 MNHEY and CDR2 SVGAGI. The CDR3 has 15 residues. Between the trimmed V and J ends, which lost 2 bases and 4 bases, there was a span of 12 bases. The CDR3 DNA is TGTGCCAGCAGTTACGGGACTCAACAAAATCAGCCCCAGCATTTT. Its translation: CASSYGTQQNQPQHF.

There are a few counts of this clone. The DNA for the CDR3 is TGTGCCAGCAGCTTAACTAGCCGCACAGATACGCAGTATTTT. Translating it yields CASSLTSRTDTQYF. The rearrangement links TRBV7-3 to TRBJ2-3; D gene uncertain. The CDR3 is made up of 14 amino acids. Deletions cut 0 bases from V and 1 base from J, with 5 bases between. Germline V gene sequence: CDR1 SGHTA, CDR2 FQGTGA.

The CDR3 bases are TGTGCCAGCGGCGGAAGGGGGAGGGCCGGGGGAGATACGCAGTATTTT. The encoded protein is CASGGRGRAGGDTQYF. V gene TRBV19 combines with J gene TRBJ2-3, with D tentatively TRBD2 (7 bases). The CDR3 runs 16 residues. Trimming pared 9 bases from V and 5 bases from J, leaving 24 bases between. Germline V lookup: CDR1 LNHDA, CDR2 SQIVND (reference sequence).

The CDR3 reads CASSSEAGPPYEQYF. The CDR3 DNA reads TGCGCCAGCAGCTCCGAAGCGGGACCTCCATACGAGCAGTACTTC. The chain couples TRBV5-1 to TRBJ2-7; 7 nucleotides agree with TRBD2. The CDR3 covers 15 residues. V lost 3 bases and J lost 4; bases outside the gene matches: 10. The germline V gene encodes CDR1 SGHRS and CDR2 YFSETQ.

The chain links TRBV6-6 to TRBJ1-5; D remains unclear. Germline V gene sequence: CDR1 MNHNY, CDR2 SVGAGI (reference sequence). The CDR3 runs to 14 residues. V lost 2 bases and J lost 0, with 5 bases in between. Written as DNA, the CDR3 is TGTGCCAGCAGTTACACCAATAGCAATCAGCCCCAGCATTTT. It specifies CASSYTNSNQPQHF.

This chain joins TRBV30 and TRBJ2-5; D is uncertain. From germline, CDR1 is GTSNPN and CDR2 SVGIG (reference sequence). Trimming left V 0 bases short and J 9 bases short, with 8 bases between. There are 11 residues in the CDR3. In DNA form, the CDR3 reads TGTGCCTGGAGTGTACGAGTGTCCCAGTACTTC. Protein product: CAWSVRVSQYF.

This rearrangement joins TRBV19 to TRBJ2-1; TRBD1 might be the D (6 bases). Per the germline V gene, CDR1 is LNHDA and CDR2 is SQIVND (reference sequence). Trimming stripped 6 bases from V and 3 bases from J, with 15 bases between. The CDR3 covers 15 residues. The CDR3 nucleotides are TGTGCCAGTAGGAGTCGACAGGCGGGCTACAATGAGCAGTTCTTC. Translating it yields CASRSRQAGYNEQFF.

The rearrangement joins TRBV7-6 to TRBJ2-5, with 7 bases fitting TRBD2. The V segment lost 5 bases and the J segment 5 bases; nucleotides outside the gene matches: 14. The CDR3 is 16 amino acids. CDR1 is SGHVS, CDR2 FNYEAQ, per germline. Here the CDR3 reads CASSTREAHFVETQYF. The CDR3 DNA reads as TGTGCCAGCAGCACCCGGGAGGCCCACTTCGTGGAGACCCAGTACTTC.

The chain's CDR3 is CASSDSSDNEQFF. For the CDR3, the DNA is TGTGCCAGCAGTGACTCGAGTGACAATGAGCAGTTCTTC. The rearrangement joins TRBV6-4 to TRBJ2-1; D is unclear. V was shortened by 0 bases and J by 5 bases, with 5 bases between the two germline ends. The length of the CDR3 is 13 residues. Germline CDR1 and CDR2: MRHNA and SNTAGT.

This clone has only one observation. V usage is TRBV6-6 and J usage is TRBJ1-1; D gene unclear. Trimming cost V 5 bases and J 2 bases, with 12 bases left between them. The germline V gene has CDR1 MNHNY and CDR2 SVGAGI (reference sequence). The CDR3 covers 14 residues. CDR3 sequence reads: CASSPRPGNTEAFF. Here the CDR3 DNA reads TGTGCCAGCAGTCCGAGGCCAGGCAACACTGAAGCTTTCTTT.

Remarks on this clone: Additional DNA sequences in this sample encode the identical CDR3. This sequence joins TRBV5-1 and TRBJ2-5; D is possibly TRBD2 (5 bases). The CDR3 extends over 13 amino acids. The germline gives CDR1 SGHRS, CDR2 YFSETQ. The V and J ends lost 4 bases and 2 bases respectively, with 9 bases between them. The CDR3 nucleotides are TGCGCCAGCAGCGGCGGCGGGCAAGAGACCCAGTACTTC. Translated: CASSGGGQETQYF.

V is TRBV6-5 and J is TRBJ1-3; D not resolved. Germline V lookup: CDR1 MNHEY, CDR2 SVGAGI. V lost 6 bases and J lost 1, with 10 bases in between. This CDR3 has 14 residues. In DNA form, the CDR3 reads TGTGCCAGCAGGCTCGCATCATCTGGAAACACCATATATTTT. Its protein is CASRLASSGNTIYF.

V is TRBV5-4 and J is TRBJ2-1; weak D call: TRBD2 (5 bases). Germline V gives CDR1 SGHNT, CDR2 YYREEE (reference sequence). Trimming cost V 7 bases and J 8 bases, with 16 bases left between them. This CDR3 is built from 13 residues. The CDR3 DNA follows: TGTGCCAGCCGCCGGGGTCTCGAAGATGAGCAGTTCTTC. It translates to CASRRGLEDEQFF.